Here is one TCR beta chain with its context. This clonotype has a handful of counts. It has no known antigen specificity. Qualities for individual bases were not recorded, and no much larger clone is one base off. Sequencing was performed on an Illumina HiSeq 1500. TCRdb's own reprocessing of the public reads used fastp at Q25 and MiXCR and kept productive beta chains. Entries that share a CDR3 protein sequence are merged under the most common genes and DNA. This sample lists some 300,000 distinct CDR3 sequences; roughly 13% were detected once. The ten largest make up 8.5% to 10% of the sample. These data are taken from a study of T cell repertoires in cytomegalovirus infection (dated by TCRdb to the late 2010s). In the study overall: The HLA type of each donor mattered for the analysis, because public TCR beta signatures pointed to carriage of CMV infection along with the matching HLA type. Study-level results and caveats: In both this cohort and an independent cohort of 300 to 450 donors, the cumulative frequency of public TCR beta family members distinguished carriers of CMV infection plus the relevant HLA type. In the ex vivo response, HLA-C-restricted CMV-specific TCR beta clonotypes were dominant, and in two of eight donors the single most frequent clonotype came from this HLA-C-restricted group.

CDR1 ENHRY and CDR2 SYGVKD are derived from the germline V gene. Including the terminal cysteine and phenylalanine, the CDR3 comprises 16 residues. Only the CDR3 part of the read is kept: 48 bases, read in frame from the first base. The germline ends are 17 bases apart after V is trimmed by 4 bases and J by 2 bases. Sequencing was done on a sample of PBMCs. This sequence originates from a human donor in good health (CMV status not recorded). Some clones in this sample may be carry-over from other donors' samples. The V gene is TRBV10-3 and the J gene is TRBJ1-2; tentative D gene TRBD1, with 6 bases matching. The CDR3 here reads CAISAPRGQLNYGYTF. The DNA is as follows: TGTGCCATCAGTGCACCCCGAGGACAGCTAAACTATGGCTACACCTTC.